This T cell receptor (beta chain) derives from a study of blood T cell repertoires in COVID-19. The CDR3 length is 14 residues. J was trimmed by 4 bases and V by 3 bases; bases with no gene match: 4. Per germline, CDR1 SGHNT and CDR2 YENEEA. This clone was recorded once. Sequencing was performed with immunoSEQ multiplex PCR; in TCRdb, only in-frame clones are kept and a portion is missing. This table has some 100,000 clones, roughly 90% appearing once. This sequence originates from a human donor in a cohort sampled during active COVID-19. The V gene is TRBV11-3, the J gene TRBJ1-1; TRBD1 matches 8 bases. The specimen was peripheral blood. CDR3 sequence reads: CASSFLQGVTEAFF. Here the CDR3 DNA reads TGTGCCAGCAGCTTCTTACAGGGGGTCACTGAAGCTTTCTTT. The complete variable domain, with remaining parts taken from reference TRBV11-3 and TRBJ1-1, reads EAGVVQSPRYKIIEKKQPVAFWCNPISGHNTLYWYLQNLGQGPELLIRYENEEAVDDSQLPKDRFSAERLKGVDSTLKIQPAELGDSAVYLCASSFLQGVTEAFFGQGTRLTVV.